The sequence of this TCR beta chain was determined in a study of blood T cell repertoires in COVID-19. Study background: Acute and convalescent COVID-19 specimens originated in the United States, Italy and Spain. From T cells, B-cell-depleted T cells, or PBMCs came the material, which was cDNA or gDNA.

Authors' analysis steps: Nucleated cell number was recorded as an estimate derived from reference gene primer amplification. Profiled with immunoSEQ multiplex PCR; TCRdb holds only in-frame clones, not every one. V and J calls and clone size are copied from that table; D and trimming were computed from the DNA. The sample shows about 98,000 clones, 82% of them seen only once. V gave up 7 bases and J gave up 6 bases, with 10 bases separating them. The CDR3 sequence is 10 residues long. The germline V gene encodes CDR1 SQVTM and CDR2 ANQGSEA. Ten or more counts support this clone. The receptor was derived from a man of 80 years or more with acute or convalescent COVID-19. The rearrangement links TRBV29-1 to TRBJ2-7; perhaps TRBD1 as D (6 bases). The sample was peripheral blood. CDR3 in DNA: TGCAGCGCAGCGGACAGCGAGCAGTACTTC. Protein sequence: CSAADSEQYF.